This record looks at one T cell receptor beta chain sequence and its context. The table lists this clonotype with a few counts. This receptor's antigen is unknown. No base quality information exists; no much larger clone differs at one position. The sample originates from a study of T-cell memory formation after mild COVID-19 (dated by TCRdb to the early 2020s). About the study as a whole: TCR sequence clusters from the two donors were largely donor specific. In two donors, T-cell clones that expanded and contracted after mild COVID-19 were followed by sequencing TCRalpha and TCRbeta repertoires longitudinally. The cohort comprised two young, previously healthy adult volunteers, one female and one male. Overall study results and their limits: Clones contracting from day 15 to 85 had balanced CD4/CD8 phenotypes, while a second wave expanding from day 15 to 37 was biased towards CD4+. The second-wave clones that peaked on day 37 were not confirmed to be SARS-CoV-2 specific. The study included only a couple of mild cases, and larger cohorts that include severe cases with pre-infection samples were judged to be necessary. The detection of some responding clones in pre-infection memory suggests that pre-existing cross-reactive memory T cells joined the SARS-CoV-2 response. Contracting CD4+ clones appeared mostly in the CM and EM memory subsets, whereas CD8+ clones were enriched in EMRA.

The run used an Illumina NovaSeq 6000. TCRalpha and TCRbeta cDNA libraries were constructed by 5'RACE with constant-segment primers, with sample barcodes and unique molecular identifiers being introduced. RNA was extracted from every sample with Trizol reagent. Library amplification was performed in two PCR steps, and a second sample barcode and Illumina TruSeq adapters were introduced in the second step. Sequencing of the libraries was done on an Illumina NovaSeq, producing 2 x 150 bp paired-end reads. The original pipeline was this. The reads were demultiplexed and collapsed into UMI-guided consensus sequences using migec v1.2.7. With mixcr v2.1.11, UMI consensuses were aligned to TRA and TRB V and J templates and assembled into clonotypes. A clonotype was counted as expanded or contracted only when both edgeR and NoisET called the clonotype significant, with the noise models trained on biological replicates. edgeR calls used a false discovery rate-adjusted p below 0.01 and a log2 fold-change threshold of 1. As an exploratory analysis of dynamics, PCA with hierarchical clustering was applied to max-normalized trajectories of the 1000 most abundant clonotypes. Each responding clone was given a CD4 or CD8 phenotype based on the CD4+ and CD8+ repertoires, which had been sequenced separately. TCRdb's own reprocessing of the public reads used fastp at Q25 and MiXCR and kept productive beta chains. CDR3 protein duplicates are merged, each entry listing the most common genes and DNA. V and J calls and clone size were set by TCRdb, not the authors. Counted in this sample were hundreds of thousands of distinct CDR3 sequences; approximately 15% of them appeared once. The ten most abundant clones make up just over 8% of the sample.

PBMCs were isolated by Ficoll-Paque density gradient centrifugation. Relative to germline, V is 1 base shorter and J is 5 bases shorter, with 12 bases between their ends. The germline V gene specifies SGDLS as CDR1 and YYNGEE as CDR2. The CDR3 measures 14 amino acids from cysteine to phenylalanine. Only CDR3 DNA remains: 42 bases, in frame from the first base. This sequence was found in an adult woman who had mild COVID-19 (a few samples of this study predate the infection). The sample titles of this study are shuffled in the database, so cell type and time point are left out; the donor was told from shared clones. The sample was PBMCs or a T cell subset sorted from them (not recorded which). The rearranged chain carries TRBV9 and TRBJ2-5; D gene: possibly TRBD2, on 5 matching bases. The encoded CDR3 is CASSVRSWRETQYF. Here is the DNA: TGTGCCAGCAGCGTACGATCCTGGAGGGAGACCCAGTACTTC.